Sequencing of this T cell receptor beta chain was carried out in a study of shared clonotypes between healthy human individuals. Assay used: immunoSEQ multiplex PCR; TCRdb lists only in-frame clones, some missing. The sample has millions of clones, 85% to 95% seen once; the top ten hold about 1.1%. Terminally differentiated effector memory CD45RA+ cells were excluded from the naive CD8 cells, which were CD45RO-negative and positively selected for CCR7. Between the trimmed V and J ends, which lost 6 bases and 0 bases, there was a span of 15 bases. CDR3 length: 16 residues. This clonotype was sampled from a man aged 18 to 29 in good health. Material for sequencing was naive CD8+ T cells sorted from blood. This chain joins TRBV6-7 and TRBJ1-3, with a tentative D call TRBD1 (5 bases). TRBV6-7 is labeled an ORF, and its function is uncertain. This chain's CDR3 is CASSPGRGYSGNTIYF. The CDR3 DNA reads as TGTGCCAGCAGCCCCGGTCGGGGGTACTCTGGAAACACCATATATTTT.